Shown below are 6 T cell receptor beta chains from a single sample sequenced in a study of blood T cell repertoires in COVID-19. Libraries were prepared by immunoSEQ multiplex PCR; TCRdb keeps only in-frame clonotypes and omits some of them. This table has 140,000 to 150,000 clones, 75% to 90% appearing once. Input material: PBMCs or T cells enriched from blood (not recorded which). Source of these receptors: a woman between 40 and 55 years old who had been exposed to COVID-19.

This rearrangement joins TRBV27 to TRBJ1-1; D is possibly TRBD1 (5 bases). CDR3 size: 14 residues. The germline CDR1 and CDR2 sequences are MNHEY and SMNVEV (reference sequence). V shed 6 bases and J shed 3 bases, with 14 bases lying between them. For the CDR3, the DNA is TGTGCCAGCAGCTTTCGGGGGGGGGACACTGAAGCTTTCTTT. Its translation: CASSFRGGDTEAFF.

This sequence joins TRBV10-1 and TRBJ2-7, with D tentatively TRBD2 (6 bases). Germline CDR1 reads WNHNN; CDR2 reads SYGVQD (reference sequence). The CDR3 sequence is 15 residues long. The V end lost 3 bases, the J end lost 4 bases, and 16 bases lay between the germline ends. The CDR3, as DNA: TGCGCCAGCAGTGAAGGATTAGCGGCAACGTACGAGCAGTACTTC. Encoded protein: CASSEGLAATYEQYF.

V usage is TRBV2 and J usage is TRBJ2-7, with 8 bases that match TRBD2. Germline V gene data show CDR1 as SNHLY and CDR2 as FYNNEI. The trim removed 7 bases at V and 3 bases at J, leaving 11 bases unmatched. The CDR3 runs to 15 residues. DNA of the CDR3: TGTGCCAGCAAGGAGACCACTAGCGGAAGCTACGAGCAGTACTTC. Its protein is CASKETTSGSYEQYF.

The CDR3 bases are TGTGCCAGTAGTATGGCCGCACTAGCGTCCGGGGAGCTGTTTTTT. The encoded protein is CASSMAALASGELFF. The rearrangement uses TRBV19 and TRBJ2-2; TRBD2 matches at 7 bases. The V gene end was trimmed by 3 bases and the J gene end by 6 bases; junction bases not matched to a gene: 7. Per germline, CDR1 LNHDA and CDR2 SQIVND (reference sequence). The CDR3 is 15 amino acids.

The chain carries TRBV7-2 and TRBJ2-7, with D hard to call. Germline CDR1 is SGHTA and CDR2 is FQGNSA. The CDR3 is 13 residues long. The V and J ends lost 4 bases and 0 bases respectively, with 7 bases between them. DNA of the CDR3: TGTGCCAGCAGCTATACAAACTCCTACGAGCAGTACTTC. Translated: CASSYTNSYEQYF.

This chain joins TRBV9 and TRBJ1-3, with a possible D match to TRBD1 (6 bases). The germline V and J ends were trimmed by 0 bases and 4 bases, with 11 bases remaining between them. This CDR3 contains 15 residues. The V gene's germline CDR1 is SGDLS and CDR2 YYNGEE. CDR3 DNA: TGTGCCAGCAGCGTAGAACAGGGTTCCGGAAACACCATATATTTT. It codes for CASSVEQGSGNTIYF.